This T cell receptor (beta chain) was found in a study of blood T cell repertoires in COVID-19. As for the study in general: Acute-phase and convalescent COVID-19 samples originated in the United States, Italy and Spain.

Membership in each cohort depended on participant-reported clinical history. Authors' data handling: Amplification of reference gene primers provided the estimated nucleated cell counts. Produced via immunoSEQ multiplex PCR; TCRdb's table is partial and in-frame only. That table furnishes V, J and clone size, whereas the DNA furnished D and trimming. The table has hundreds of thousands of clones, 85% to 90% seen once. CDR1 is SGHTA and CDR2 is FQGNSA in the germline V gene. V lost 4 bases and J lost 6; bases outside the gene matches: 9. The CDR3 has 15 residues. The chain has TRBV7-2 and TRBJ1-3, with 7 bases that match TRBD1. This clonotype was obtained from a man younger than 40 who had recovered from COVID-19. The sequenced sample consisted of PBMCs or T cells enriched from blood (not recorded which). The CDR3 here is CASSSGQEHLNTIYF. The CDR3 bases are TGTGCCAGCAGCTCCGGACAGGAGCACCTAAACACCATATATTTT.